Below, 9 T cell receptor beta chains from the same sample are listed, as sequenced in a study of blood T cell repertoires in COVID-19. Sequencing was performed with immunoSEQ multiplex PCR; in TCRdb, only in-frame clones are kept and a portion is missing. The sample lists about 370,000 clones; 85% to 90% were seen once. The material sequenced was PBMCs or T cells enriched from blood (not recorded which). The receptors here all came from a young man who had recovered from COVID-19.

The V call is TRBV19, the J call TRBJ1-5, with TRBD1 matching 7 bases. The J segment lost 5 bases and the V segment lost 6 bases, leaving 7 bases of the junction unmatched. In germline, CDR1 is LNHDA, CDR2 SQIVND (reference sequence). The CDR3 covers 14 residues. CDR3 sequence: CASRPGTAHQPQHF. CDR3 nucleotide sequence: TGTGCCAGTAGACCAGGGACAGCCCATCAGCCCCAGCATTTT.

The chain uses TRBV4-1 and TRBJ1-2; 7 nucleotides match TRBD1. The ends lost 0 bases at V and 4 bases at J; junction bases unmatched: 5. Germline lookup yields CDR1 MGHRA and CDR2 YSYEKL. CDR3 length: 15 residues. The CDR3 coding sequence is TGCGCCAGCAGCCAAGAGGACAGGTGGGGCTATGGCTACACCTTC. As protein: CASSQEDRWGYGYTF.

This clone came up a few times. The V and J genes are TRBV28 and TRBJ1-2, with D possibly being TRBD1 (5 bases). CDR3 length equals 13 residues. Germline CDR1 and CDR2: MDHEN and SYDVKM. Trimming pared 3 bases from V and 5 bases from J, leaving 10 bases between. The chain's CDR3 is CASSFPRAYGYTF. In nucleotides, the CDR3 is TGTGCCAGCAGTTTTCCCAGGGCTTATGGCTACACCTTC.

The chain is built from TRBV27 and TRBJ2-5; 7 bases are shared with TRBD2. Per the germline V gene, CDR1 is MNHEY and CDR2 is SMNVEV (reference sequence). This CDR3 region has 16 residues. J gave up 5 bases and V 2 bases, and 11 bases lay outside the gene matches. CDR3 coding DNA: TGTGCCAGCAGTTTAGTTTATGTGGGAGGGCGGGAGACCCAGTACTTC. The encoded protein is CASSLVYVGGRETQYF.

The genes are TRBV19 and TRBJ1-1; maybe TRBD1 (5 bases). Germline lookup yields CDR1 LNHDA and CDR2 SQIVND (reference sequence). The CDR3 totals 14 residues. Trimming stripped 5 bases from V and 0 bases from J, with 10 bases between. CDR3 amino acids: CASSETELNTEAFF. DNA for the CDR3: TGTGCCAGTAGTGAGACAGAATTGAACACTGAAGCTTTCTTT.

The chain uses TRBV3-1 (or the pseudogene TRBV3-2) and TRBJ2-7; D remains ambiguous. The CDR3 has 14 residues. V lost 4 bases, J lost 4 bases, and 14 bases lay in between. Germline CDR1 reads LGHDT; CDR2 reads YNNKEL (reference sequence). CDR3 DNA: TGTGCCAGCAGCCCAGGCCACGCGAAATACGAGCAGTACTTC. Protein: CASSPGHAKYEQYF.

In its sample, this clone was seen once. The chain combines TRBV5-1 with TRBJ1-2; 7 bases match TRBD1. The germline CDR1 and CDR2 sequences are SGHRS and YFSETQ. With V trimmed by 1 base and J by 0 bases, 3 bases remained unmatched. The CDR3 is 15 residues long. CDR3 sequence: CASSLSGQTNYGYTF. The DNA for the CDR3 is TGCGCCAGCAGCTTGTCGGGACAGACTAACTATGGCTACACCTTC.

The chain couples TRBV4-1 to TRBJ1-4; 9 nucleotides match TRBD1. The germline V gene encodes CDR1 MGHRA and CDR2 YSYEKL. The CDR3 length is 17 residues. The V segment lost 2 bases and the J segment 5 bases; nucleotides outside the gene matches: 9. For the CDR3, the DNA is TGCGCCAGCAGCCAACCTTACAGGGGGCTTGGGAATGAAAAACTGTTTTTT. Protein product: CASSQPYRGLGNEKLFF.

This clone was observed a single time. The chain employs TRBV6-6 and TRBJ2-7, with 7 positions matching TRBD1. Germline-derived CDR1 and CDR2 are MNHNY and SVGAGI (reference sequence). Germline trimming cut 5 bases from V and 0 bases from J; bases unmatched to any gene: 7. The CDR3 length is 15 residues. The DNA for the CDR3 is TGTGCCAGCAGTCGCCCAGGGACAGTCTCCTACGAGCAGTACTTC. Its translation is CASSRPGTVSYEQYF.